This T cell receptor beta chain derives from a study of blood T cell repertoires in COVID-19. Study-wide context: Sites in the United States, Italy and Spain provided acute and convalescent COVID-19 samples. From T cells, B-cell-depleted T cells, or PBMCs came the material, which was cDNA or gDNA.

Germline lookup yields CDR1 SGHTS and CDR2 YDEGEE. Trimming stripped 5 bases from V and 6 bases from J, with 18 bases between. This CDR3 has 15 residues. Assay used: immunoSEQ multiplex PCR; TCRdb lists only in-frame clones, some missing. The table includes roughly 20,000 clones, around 90% detected once. The chain carries TRBV5-8 and TRBJ1-5; tentatively, D is TRBD1 (6 bases). This TCR came from a man aged 65 to 79 with active COVID-19. The sequencing sample was made of peripheral blood. CDR3 amino acids: CASRSGSGAGQPQHF. The CDR3 DNA reads as TGTGCCAGCAGGTCGGGTTCAGGGGCCGGTCAGCCCCAGCATTTT.